This T cell receptor (beta chain) was recorded in a study of beta chain features in type 1 diabetes. Trimming removed 8 bases from V and 4 bases from J; junction bases left unmatched: 4. The CDR3 is 14 residues long. CDR1 is MNHEY and CDR2 is SVGAGI in the germline V gene. The sequenced template was cDNA made from the entire isolated RNA. This table comes from immunoSEQ multiplex PCR, and its TCRdb copy is limited to in-frame clones, with some not included. The repertoire holds under 300,000 clones, with 25% to 30% as singletons. The sample taken for sequencing was central memory CD4+ T cells from blood. The chain recombines TRBV6-5 with TRBJ2-6; 8 bases fit TRBD2. The origin of this receptor is a man between 25 and 39 years old in good health. The CDR3 coding sequence is TGTGCCAGCGGCGGGGGGAACGGGGCCAACGTCCTGACTTTC. Translating it yields CASGGGNGANVLTF.